The clone carrying this T cell receptor (beta chain) has only a few counts. At each of two time points, about 6 milliliters of venous blood were taken. This specimen comes from a study of prognosis after radiotherapy for stage I lung cancer. Study background: With over ten men and over 5 women, the cohort's median age was approximately 74 years, range about 53–95. Therapy given concurrently with stereotactic body radiotherapy reached no patient.

Using two-round multiplex PCR, the authors amplified TCR beta CDR3 from genomic DNA. The first round of PCR was done with primers that matched each TRBV and TRBJ gene. From the multiplex PCR reads, TCRdb called clonotypes with MiXCR, one entry per CDR3 protein. The repertoire has around 8,600 distinct CDR3 sequences, over 50% of them found once; the top ten carry around 18%. CDR1 and CDR2 (germline): MNHGY, SAAAGT. Trimming removed 4 bases at V and 9 bases at J, with 25 bases between. CDR3 length equals 17 residues. This clonotype was obtained from a donor over 45 with non-small cell lung cancer. The gene calls are TRBV6-8 and TRBJ1-5, with a weak D call TRBD1 (5 bases). The specimen comprised PBMCs, sampled before or after stereotactic body radiation therapy (not recorded which). In DNA form, the CDR3 reads TGTGCCAGCAGTTCGGTCGGGGGTTCGGATATGGCGGTGCCCCAGCATTTT. Its protein product is CASSSVGGSDMAVPQHF.